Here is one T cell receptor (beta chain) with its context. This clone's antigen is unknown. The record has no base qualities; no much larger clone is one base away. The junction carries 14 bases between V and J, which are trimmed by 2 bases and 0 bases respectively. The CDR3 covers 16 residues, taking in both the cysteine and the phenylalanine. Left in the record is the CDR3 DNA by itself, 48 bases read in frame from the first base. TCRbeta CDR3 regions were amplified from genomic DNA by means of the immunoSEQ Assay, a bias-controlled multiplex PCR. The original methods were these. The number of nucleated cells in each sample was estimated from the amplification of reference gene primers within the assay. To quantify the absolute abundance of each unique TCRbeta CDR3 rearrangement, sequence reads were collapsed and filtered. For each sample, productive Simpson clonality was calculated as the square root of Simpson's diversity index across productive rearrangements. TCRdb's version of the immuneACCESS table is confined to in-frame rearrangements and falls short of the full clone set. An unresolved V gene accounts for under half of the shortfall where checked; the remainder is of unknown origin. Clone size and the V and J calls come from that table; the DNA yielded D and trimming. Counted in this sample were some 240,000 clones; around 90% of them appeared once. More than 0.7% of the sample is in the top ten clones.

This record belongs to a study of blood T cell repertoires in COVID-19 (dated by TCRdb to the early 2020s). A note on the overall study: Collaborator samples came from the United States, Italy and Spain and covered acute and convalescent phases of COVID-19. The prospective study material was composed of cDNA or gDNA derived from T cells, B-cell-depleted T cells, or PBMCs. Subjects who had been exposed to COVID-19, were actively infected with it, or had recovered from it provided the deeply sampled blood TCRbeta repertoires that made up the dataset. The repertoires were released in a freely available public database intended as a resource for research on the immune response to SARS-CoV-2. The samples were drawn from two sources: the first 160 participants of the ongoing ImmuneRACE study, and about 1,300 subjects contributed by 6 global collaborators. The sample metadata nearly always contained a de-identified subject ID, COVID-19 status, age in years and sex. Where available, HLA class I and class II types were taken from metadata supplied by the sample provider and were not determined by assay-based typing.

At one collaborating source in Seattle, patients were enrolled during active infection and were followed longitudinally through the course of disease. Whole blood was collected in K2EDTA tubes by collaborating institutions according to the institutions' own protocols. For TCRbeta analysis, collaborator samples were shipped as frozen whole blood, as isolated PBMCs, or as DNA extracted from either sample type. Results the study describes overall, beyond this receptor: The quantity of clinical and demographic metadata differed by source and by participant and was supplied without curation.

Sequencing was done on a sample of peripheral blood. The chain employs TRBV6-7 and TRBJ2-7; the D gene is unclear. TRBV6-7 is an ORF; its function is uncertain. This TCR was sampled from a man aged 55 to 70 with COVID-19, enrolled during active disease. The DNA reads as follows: TGTGCCAGCAGTTACCGTCGCGTCCGGAGCTCCTACGAGCAGTACTTC. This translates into CASSYRRVRSSYEQYF.